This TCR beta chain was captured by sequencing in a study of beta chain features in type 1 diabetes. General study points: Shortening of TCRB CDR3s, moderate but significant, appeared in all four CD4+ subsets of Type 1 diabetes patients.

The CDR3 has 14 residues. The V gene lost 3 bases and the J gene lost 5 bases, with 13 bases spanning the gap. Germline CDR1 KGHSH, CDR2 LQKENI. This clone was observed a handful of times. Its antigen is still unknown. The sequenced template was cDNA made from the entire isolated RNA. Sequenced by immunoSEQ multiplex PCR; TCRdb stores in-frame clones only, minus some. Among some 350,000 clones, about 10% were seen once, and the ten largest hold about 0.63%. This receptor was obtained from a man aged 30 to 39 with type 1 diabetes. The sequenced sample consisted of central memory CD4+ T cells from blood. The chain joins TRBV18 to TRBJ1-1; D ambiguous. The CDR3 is CASSPTWAGTEAFF. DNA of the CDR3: TGTGCCAGCTCACCTACTTGGGCAGGAACTGAAGCTTTCTTT. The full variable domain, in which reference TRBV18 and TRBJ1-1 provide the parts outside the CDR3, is NAGVMQNPRHLVRRRGQEARLRCSPMKGHSHVYWYRQLPEEGLKFMVYLQKENIIDESGMPKERFSAEFPKEGPSILRIQQVVRGDSAAYFCASSPTWAGTEAFFGQGTRLTVV.